This T cell receptor beta chain was recorded in a study of blood T cells in healthy people across ages. Germline lookup yields CDR1 SGHTA and CDR2 FQGNSA. The length of the CDR3 is 15 residues. J lost 3 bases, V lost 5 bases, and 7 bases had no gene match. The use of a sample-barcoded 5' primer and a J-beta primer mix characterized a second PCR of roughly 7 to 11 cycles. TCRdb independently ran MiXCR on the 5' RACE reads; one entry per CDR3 protein. The repertoire has 1.4 million or so distinct CDR3 sequences, around 40% of them found once; the top ten carry roughly 3.7%. This clonotype appeared a few times.

The sample taken for sequencing was blood. The chain joins TRBV7-2 to TRBJ2-1; 7 bases fit TRBD1. The receptor's source is a woman in her late teens or twenties in good health. CDR3 residues: CASSLSTGVYNEQFF. The CDR3 DNA follows: TGTGCCAGCAGCCTTTCAACAGGGGTCTACAATGAGCAGTTCTTC.